The T cell receptor (beta chain) described here comes from a study of CD8 T cells in Susac syndrome. With random hexamers, reverse transcription was performed on roughly 0.45 to 1 ug of RNA. A single record per CDR3 protein comes from TCRdb applying MiXCR to the immunoSEQ multiplex PCR reads. Here the sample spans approximately 180,000 distinct CDR3 sequences, roughly 92% being singletons. Per the germline V gene, CDR1 is LGHDT and CDR2 is YNNKEL (reference sequence). V dropped 0 bases and J dropped 3 bases, with 12 bases sitting between them. The CDR3 has 15 amino acids. This clonotype occurred a few times. TCR beta sequences were obtained from blood CD8+ and CD4+ T cells. Negative isolation yielded the CD8+ and CD4+ T cells, while FACS enriched the TEMRA cells.

Sequenced input: CD4+ T cells from PBMCs. This sequence originates from a human donor with multiple sclerosis. The J gene is TRBJ2-7, the V gene TRBV3-1; TRBD1 might be the D (6 bases). CDR3 DNA: TGTGCCAGCAGCCAAGATTCGGGACACAACTACGAGCAGTACTTC. Encoded protein: CASSQDSGHNYEQYF.